A single sample is the source of the 27 T cell receptor beta chains below, sequenced in a study of T cells in Graves' hyperthyroidism and ophthalmopathy. The CDR3 regions of TCR beta were amplified from RNA transcripts. A set of HTBI primers served as the primers for a first-round RT-PCR of the TCR CDR3. One entry per CDR3 protein, called by TCRdb with MiXCR from the multiplex PCR reads. The table lists roughly 700,000 distinct CDR3 sequences, approximately 14% of them singletons. Sequencing was performed on blood. The receptors were gathered from a woman aged 18-30 years with Graves' hyperthyroidism.

Many counts were recorded for this clonotype. The rearrangement links TRBV13 to TRBJ1-1; 7 nucleotides line up with TRBD1. CDR3 length: 17 amino acids. In germline, CDR1 is PRHDT, CDR2 FYEKMQ (reference sequence). After removal of 6 bases from V and 3 bases from J, the junction contained 16 bases not matched to a gene. This chain's CDR3 is CASRSITGVLEDTEAFF. CDR3 in DNA: TGTGCCAGCAGGTCAATCACAGGGGTTCTAGAGGACACTGAAGCTTTCTTT.

A single count supports this clonotype. The chain couples TRBV12-3 or TRBV12-4 to TRBJ1-6, with a weak D call TRBD1 (6 bases). The CDR3 consists of 13 residues. The V end was cut by 5 bases, the J end by 9 bases, with 11 bases between. CDR3 region: CASSRQGPSPLHF. The CDR3 nucleotides are TGTGCCAGCAGTAGGCAGGGGCCTTCACCCCTCCACTTT.

This clonotype was found many times. V is TRBV6-1 and J is TRBJ2-7, with 7 bases that match TRBD1. Germline V CDR1 and CDR2: MNHNS, SASEGT. This CDR3 contains 14 residues. V lost 4 bases to trimming and J lost 5 bases; unmatched junction nucleotides: 8. The CDR3 loop is CASSVVLDRNEQYF. The CDR3 DNA follows: TGTGCCAGCAGTGTGGTTTTGGACAGGAACGAGCAGTACTTC.

This clonotype was counted at least ten times. The V call is TRBV14, the J call TRBJ1-1; TRBD1 might be the D (5 bases). The CDR3 sequence is 17 residues long. In germline, CDR1 is SGHDN, CDR2 FVKESK. The V end lost 4 bases, the J end lost 2 bases, and 20 bases lay between the germline ends. CDR3 sequence (DNA): TGTGCCAGCAGCCGGGGACCCGGGACCCGAGAAAACACTGAAGCTTTCTTT. It translates to CASSRGPGTRENTEAFF.

The chain employs TRBV5-1 and TRBJ2-5; 7 positions match TRBD2. The V gene end was trimmed by 3 bases and the J gene end by 5 bases; junction bases not matched to a gene: 10. In germline, CDR1 is SGHRS, CDR2 YFSETQ. This CDR3 comprises 15 residues. CDR3 nucleotides: TGCGCCAGCAGCTCGGAGGGCAGGGAGGGGGAGACCCAGTACTTC. Encoded protein: CASSSEGREGETQYF.

This clonotype has just a few counts. The chain couples TRBV13 to TRBJ1-5, with no clear D. There are 15 residues in the CDR3. Germline V gives CDR1 PRHDT, CDR2 FYEKMQ (reference sequence). Trimming pared 0 bases from V and 5 bases from J, leaving 11 bases between. DNA of the CDR3: TGTGCCAGCAGCTTAGGCCCCGGCGTTCATCAGCCCCAGCATTTT. Translating gives CASSLGPGVHQPQHF.

The gene calls are TRBV2 and TRBJ1-5; no reliable D call. The CDR3 extends over 15 amino acids. Germline V lookup: CDR1 SNHLY, CDR2 FYNNEI. V gave up 7 bases and J gave up 3 bases, with 16 bases separating them. The CDR3 sequence is CASKRLKTHNQPQHF. In nucleotides, the CDR3 is TGTGCCAGCAAGCGTCTGAAGACACACAATCAGCCCCAGCATTTT.

In DNA, the CDR3 is TGTGCCAGCACCGACGCCCGGGGGCCGGGCACTGAAGCTTTCTTT. Translated: CASTDARGPGTEAFF. The chain carries TRBV7-2 and TRBJ1-1, with D possibly being TRBD1 (6 bases). The CDR3 loop spans 15 amino acids. Germline V gene lookup returns CDR1 SGHTA and CDR2 FQGNSA. Trimming removed 7 bases from V and 4 bases from J, with 19 bases in between.

This clonotype turned up a few times. The V call is TRBV4-2, the J call TRBJ2-7, with 7 positions matching TRBD2. Germline trimming cut 1 base from V and 2 bases from J; bases unmatched to any gene: 8. CDR3 length: 16 residues. Per the germline V gene, CDR1 is LGHNA and CDR2 is YNFKEQ. CDR3 protein: CASSQAEAGRAYEQYF. CDR3 DNA sequence: TGTGCCAGCAGCCAAGCCGAGGCAGGGAGGGCCTACGAGCAGTACTTC.

This sequence joins TRBV15 and TRBJ1-2; no clear D gene. V was clipped by 3 bases and J by 4 bases, with 15 bases between them. Germline CDR1 reads LNHNV; CDR2 reads YYDKDF (reference sequence). CDR3 length equals 15 residues. The CDR3: CATSSSYPWGYGYTF. The CDR3 nucleotides read TGTGCCACCAGCAGCAGTTACCCTTGGGGCTATGGCTACACCTTC.

CDR3 nucleotide sequence: TGCAGCGTTGAAATGGCCTCTAGCGGGCTGTCCTACGAGCAGTACTTC. This sequence encodes CSVEMASSGLSYEQYF. This chain connects TRBV29-1 to TRBJ2-7, with 8 bases matching TRBD2. Germline lookup yields CDR1 SQVTM and CDR2 ANQGSEA. V lost 2 bases and J lost 1; bases outside the gene matches: 10. The length of the CDR3 is 16 residues.

The genes are TRBV7-9 and TRBJ2-1; 8 bases align to TRBD2. Trimming took 5 bases from V and 12 from J; bases not matched to a gene: 15. Germline V lookup: CDR1 SEHNR, CDR2 FQNEAQ (reference sequence). The CDR3 covers 15 residues. CDR3 DNA: TGTGCCAGCAGCCTTAGGACTAGCTCCGAGTTTGTGCAGTTCTTC. This encodes CASSLRTSSEFVQFF.

The V gene is TRBV12-3 or TRBV12-4, the J gene TRBJ2-5, with 9 bases identical to TRBD1. The CDR3 is made up of 18 amino acids. The V and J ends lost 3 bases and 5 bases, in that order; junction bases with no gene match: 16. The CDR3 nucleotides read TGTGCCAGCAGTTTCCAATTGGACAGGGGAGAGAAGGAGGAGACCCAGTACTTC. It yields the protein CASSFQLDRGEKEETQYF.

The V and J genes are TRBV30 and TRBJ1-1; D gene unclear. The ends were cut back, 2 bases at V and 1 base at J, with 14 bases in the middle. The CDR3 covers 15 residues. Germline V gene sequence: CDR1 GTSNPN, CDR2 SVGIG (reference sequence). CDR3 amino acids: CAWSSRRITNTEAFF. CDR3 bases: TGTGCCTGGAGTTCGCGACGAATAACGAACACTGAAGCTTTCTTT.

The sample holds a few counts of this clonotype. The rearrangement links TRBV4-3 to TRBJ2-7, with D possibly being TRBD1 (6 bases). Germline V gives CDR1 LGHNA, CDR2 YSLEER. The CDR3 covers 14 residues. V lost 0 bases, J lost 3 bases, and 9 bases lay in between. CDR3 DNA sequence: TGCGCCAGCAGCCAAGATCGACAGGACTACGAGCAGTACTTC. Protein: CASSQDRQDYEQYF.

This clonotype was recorded many times. V usage is TRBV2 and J usage is TRBJ2-3; D perhaps matches TRBD1 (6 bases). V lost 5 bases to trimming and J lost 4 bases, with 16 bases between them. CDR1 is SNHLY, CDR2 FYNNEI, per germline. This CDR3 has 15 amino acids. CDR3 region: CASSYTPGGSDTQYF. The DNA for the CDR3 is TGTGCCAGCAGTTATACTCCTGGGGGCTCAGATACGCAGTATTTT.

This clonotype has at least ten counts. CDR3 region: CASSSSMDSSGTEAFF. For the CDR3, the DNA is TGTGCCAGCAGCTCCAGCATGGACTCCTCGGGGACTGAAGCTTTCTTT. This sequence joins TRBV7-9 and TRBJ1-1; the D is unclear. The V and J ends lost 4 bases and 5 bases respectively, with 20 bases between them. The CDR3 covers 16 residues. CDR1 and CDR2 from the germline V gene are SEHNR and FQNEAQ (reference sequence).

This clonotype was recorded at least ten times. The V call is TRBV3-1, the J call TRBJ2-1; D is uncertain. CDR3 length: 18 amino acids. Trimming took 4 bases from V and 2 from J, leaving 21 bases between them. CDR1 is LGHDT and CDR2 is YNNKEL in the germline V gene (reference sequence). CDR3 loop: CASSPGSLQWTAYNEQFF. The DNA for the CDR3 is TGTGCCAGCAGCCCCGGTTCACTACAGTGGACGGCCTACAATGAGCAGTTCTTC.

The chain uses TRBV29-1 and TRBJ2-2; 8 bases fit TRBD1. The V gene end was trimmed by 1 base and the J gene end by 4 bases; junction bases not matched to a gene: 5. Per the germline V gene, CDR1 is SQVTM and CDR2 is ANQGSEA. The CDR3 is 15 residues long. The CDR3 DNA reads as TGCAGCGTTGAAGGACAGGGGAGTGTCACCGGGGAGCTGTTTTTT. Amino acid sequence: CSVEGQGSVTGELFF.

The chain employs TRBV6-5 and TRBJ1-6; the match to TRBD1 covers 8 bases. Germline V gene data show CDR1 as MNHEY and CDR2 as SVGAGI. After removal of 0 bases from V and 8 bases from J, the junction contained 3 bases not matched to a gene. CDR3 length equals 15 residues. CDR3 coding DNA: TGTGCCAGCAGTTACTCGGACAGGGCGTATTCACCCCTCCACTTT. Its translation is CASSYSDRAYSPLHF.

The DNA for the CDR3 is TGTGCCAGCAGGGGGACAGGGGCCCGGGACACTGAAGCTTTCTTT. Protein: CASRGTGARDTEAFF. V and J are TRBV2 and TRBJ1-1; TRBD1 matches 10 bases. The CDR3 loop spans 15 amino acids. CDR1 and CDR2 from the germline V gene are SNHLY and FYNNEI. The trim removed 6 bases at V and 3 bases at J, leaving 7 bases unmatched.

The chain employs TRBV5-6 and TRBJ1-1; D gene uncertain. Germline CDR1 is SGHDT and CDR2 is YYEEEE. The CDR3 loop spans 14 amino acids. Trimming pared 3 bases from V and 0 bases from J, leaving 9 bases between. CDR3 sequence (DNA): TGTGCCAGCAGCTCCTGGGTTATGAACACTGAAGCTTTCTTT. Translating it yields CASSSWVMNTEAFF.

This clonotype was recorded many times. The V and J genes are TRBV7-9 and TRBJ1-1; 10 bases are a match to TRBD1. With V trimmed by 8 bases and J by 4 bases, 4 bases remained unmatched. In germline, CDR1 is SEHNR, CDR2 FQNEAQ (reference sequence). This CDR3 has 13 residues. CDR3 in DNA: TGTGCCAGCGGAGGGACAGGGGCCACTGAAGCTTTCTTT. The encoded protein is CASGGTGATEAFF.

This clonotype was observed many times. The chain carries TRBV11-2 and TRBJ2-1, with D unresolved. Germline values: CDR1 SGHAT, CDR2 FQNNGV. The CDR3 loop spans 14 amino acids. Trimming shortened V by 2 bases and J by 5 bases, and 10 bases separated the two germline ends. The CDR3 sequence: CASSLWSENNEQFF. DNA for the CDR3: TGTGCCAGCAGCTTATGGAGTGAAAACAATGAGCAGTTCTTC.

Many counts were recorded for this clonotype. The chain recombines TRBV27 with TRBJ2-7, with D perhaps TRBD2 (6 bases). Germline V gives CDR1 MNHEY, CDR2 SMNVEV (reference sequence). V lost 8 bases and J lost 1, with 12 bases in between. The CDR3 is made up of 13 amino acids. The CDR3 sequence: CASFPAGSYEQYF. The CDR3 bases are TGTGCCAGCTTCCCGGCGGGATCCTACGAGCAGTACTTC.

This sequence joins TRBV4-2 and TRBJ2-7; 11 bases map to TRBD2. The V gene's germline CDR1 is LGHNA and CDR2 YNFKEQ. The V and J ends lost 1 base and 6 bases, in that order; junction bases with no gene match: 5. CDR3 length equals 15 residues. CDR3 bases: TGTGCCAGCAGCCAAGTAACTAGCGGGAGCGGCGAGCAGTACTTC. It encodes CASSQVTSGSGEQYF.

This clonotype was counted between two and nine times. The rearrangement joins TRBV13 to TRBJ2-7; D gene uncertain. The CDR3 is 15 amino acids. V lost 4 bases and J 4 bases, leaving 17 bases between the germline ends. Germline V gene lookup returns CDR1 PRHDT and CDR2 FYEKMQ (reference sequence). The DNA for the CDR3 is TGTGCCAGCAGCTCCTTTTGGGCAGGACCTTACGAGCAGTACTTC. It yields the protein CASSSFWAGPYEQYF.